The rows below give T cell receptor beta chains drawn from one sample of a study of T cell repertoires in cytomegalovirus infection. Their antigen targets remain unknown. TCRdb re-called the reads with MiXCR, one entry per CDR3 protein. This table holds approximately 110,000 distinct CDR3 sequences, about a tenth found once. Sequenced: PBMCs, sequenced either directly or after in vitro stimulation (not recorded which). These receptors were collected from a human donor in good health (CMV status not recorded). Some clones in this sample may be carry-over from other donors' samples. Each CDR3 is given with its conserved first and last residue.

TRBJ2-7	TRBV6-1	CASKDGLAGNEQYF
TRBJ2-3	TRBV25-1	CASSEGRGEADTQYF
TRBJ2-1	TRBV12-5	CASGAGGGRSYNEQFF
TRBJ2-1	TRBV12-3/TRBV12-4	CASALASPYNEQFF
TRBJ2-1	TRBV10-3	CAISEPMGLAGRNEQFF
TRBJ1-5	TRBV7-8	CASSLGRDRNQPQHF
TRBJ2-3	TRBV11-2	CASSFAGMTDTQYF
TRBJ2-3	TRBV7-3	CASSFSGGTDTQYF
TRBJ2-2	TRBV4-3	CASSQDGGGNTGELFF
TRBJ2-2	TRBV6-5	CASSYEASGNPGELFF
TRBJ1-1	TRBV12-3/TRBV12-4	CASSFRVNTEAFF
TRBJ2-7	TRBV6-1	CASSPSGRYEQYF
TRBJ1-1	TRBV18	CASSPTQNTEAFF
TRBJ2-5	TRBV7-2	CASSFAGEETQYF
TRBJ2-1	TRBV11-3	CASSSRVFAGGGNEQFF
TRBJ2-1	TRBV5-4	CASSPEPSNSYNEQFF
TRBJ1-1	TRBV11-3	CASSPRTGATEAFF
TRBJ2-3	TRBV6-8	CASSYYAGTDTQYF
TRBJ2-1	TRBV4-3	CASSQARGTGGYNEQFF
TRBJ2-1	TRBV12-3/TRBV12-4	CASTDSPGTYNEQFF
TRBJ2-5	TRBV27	CASRPGPVRETQYF
TRBJ1-2	TRBV5-4	CASSRRGGGNYGYTF
TRBJ2-3	TRBV7-2	CASSCDRGLAGCRADTQYF
TRBJ1-1	TRBV20-1	CSARDLRKNPGNTEAFF
TRBJ1-5	TRBV20-1	CSARGDSGNQPQHF
TRBJ2-3	TRBV11-2	CASSLEGTVSTDTQYF
TRBJ1-2	TRBV18	CASSPLGDRYTF
TRBJ2-5	TRBV28	CASSFLSGRLKETQYF
TRBJ2-1	TRBV9	CASSVAILAGVYNEQFF
TRBJ2-5	TRBV14	CASSPLGGPGETQYF
TRBJ2-6	TRBV28	CASKGTGFSGANVLTF